A single sample gave rise to the 27 T cell receptor beta chains below, sequenced in a study of blood T cell repertoires in COVID-19 (dated by TCRdb to 2018 to 2021). Libraries came from the immunoSEQ multiplex PCR assay. TCRdb stores this immuneACCESS table with in-frame sequences only. Part of the clones is absent; in the studies checked, under half of the shortfall reflects unresolved V genes, and no reason is known for the rest. The sample yields 150,000 to 200,000 clones; roughly 81% were counted once. Around 10% of the sample goes to the ten largest clones. The sample consisted of peripheral blood. The receptors were sampled from a woman over 75 with COVID-19, enrolled during active disease.

The chain is built from TRBV30 and TRBJ1-5; the D gene is possibly TRBD1 (6 bases). Germline CDR1 and CDR2: GTSNPN and SVGIG (reference sequence). The CDR3 totals 14 residues. The V end lost 3 bases, the J end lost 7 bases, and 16 bases lay between the germline ends. The CDR3 nucleotides are TGTGCCTGGAGCAGGGGCAGGGCCGGACAGCCCCAGCATTTT. Translated: CAWSRGRAGQPQHF.

This clone was counted a single time. The chain carries TRBV7-9 and TRBJ1-2; 8 nucleotides match TRBD1. This CDR3 has 15 amino acids. V shed 2 bases, J shed 5 bases, and the junction held 7 bases outside the gene matches. Germline values: CDR1 SEHNR, CDR2 FQNEAQ (reference sequence). The CDR3 sequence: CASSLSTGDLYGYTF. CDR3 nucleotide sequence: TGTGCCAGCAGCTTATCGACAGGGGACTTATATGGCTACACCTTC.

DNA for the CDR3: TGTGCCAGCAAAGAGTGGGGGGGGCCCGGTGAGCAGTTCTTC. Translated: CASKEWGGPGEQFF. V is TRBV2 and J is TRBJ2-1; possible D gene TRBD2, 7 bases. This CDR3 has 14 residues. The V gene lost 7 bases and the J gene lost 9 bases, with 19 bases spanning the gap. CDR1 is SNHLY and CDR2 is FYNNEI in the germline V gene.

The J gene is TRBJ1-2, the V gene TRBV3-1 (or the pseudogene TRBV3-2); TRBD1 aligns across 9 bases. V was pared by 3 bases and J by 8 bases, with 16 bases of the junction left unmatched. The CDR3 contains 17 residues. Germline V CDR1 and CDR2: LGHDT, YNNKEL (reference sequence). CDR3 nucleotides: TGTGCCAGCAGCCAGGAGGCGCTCATGGGACAGGGAAGAGGCTACACCTTC. This codes for CASSQEALMGQGRGYTF.

The V gene is TRBV12-5, the J gene TRBJ2-3; TRBD2 aligns across 11 bases. This CDR3 is built from 18 residues. V shed 1 base, J shed 3 bases, and the junction held 9 bases outside the gene matches. Germline lookup yields CDR1 LGHNT and CDR2 FRNRAP. In nucleotides, the CDR3 is TGTGCTAGTGGTTTGGGCCTACTACTAGCGGGAGAGACAGATACGCAGTATTTT. It specifies CASGLGLLLAGETDTQYF.

This clone has a single count. V gene TRBV2 combines with J gene TRBJ1-1, with 9 bases matching TRBD1. Losses at the gene ends were 6 bases for V and 4 bases for J; bases not matched to a gene: 3. Germline CDR1 and CDR2: SNHLY and FYNNEI. This CDR3 region has 13 residues. This CDR3 reads CASRMTGGTEAFF. DNA for the CDR3: TGTGCCAGCAGGATGACAGGGGGCACTGAAGCTTTCTTT.

The table lists this clone with a count of one. The chain uses TRBV4-2 and TRBJ2-5; D is ambiguous. The CDR3 runs 15 residues. Germline CDR1 and CDR2: LGHNA and YNFKEQ. V lost 2 bases and J lost 3, with 13 bases in between. The DNA for the CDR3 is TGTGCCAGCAGCCAAATCTCATCTAGAGAAGAGACCCAGTACTTC. This codes for CASSQISSREETQYF.

The chain couples TRBV27 to TRBJ2-2; D may be TRBD2 (6 bases). The V gene lost 3 bases and the J gene lost 0 bases, with 20 bases spanning the gap. The CDR3 is 19 residues long. Germline lookup yields CDR1 MNHEY and CDR2 SMNVEV (reference sequence). Here the CDR3 DNA reads TGTGCCAGCAGTTTGGCCCCAAATGGGCTAGCGCCGAACACCGGGGAGCTGTTTTTT. It encodes CASSLAPNGLAPNTGELFF.

This rearrangement joins TRBV5-1 to TRBJ2-5; 7 positions match TRBD2. Looked up from germline, CDR1 is SGHRS and CDR2 is YFSETQ. There are 15 residues in the CDR3. J lost 5 bases, V lost 1 base, and 8 bases had no gene match. The CDR3 protein is CASSLLAGREETQYF. CDR3 DNA: TGCGCCAGCAGCTTGTTAGCAGGGAGGGAGGAGACCCAGTACTTC. The entire variable domain, with the rest obtained from reference TRBV5-1 and TRBJ2-5, is as follows: KAGVTQTPRYLIKTRGQQVTLSCSPISGHRSVSWYQQTPGQGLQFLFEYFSETQRNKGNFPGRFSGRQFSNSRSEMNVSTLELGDSALYLCASSLLAGREETQYFGPGTRLLVL.

This clone was detected only a few times. The chain couples TRBV19 to TRBJ2-5; 9 bases match TRBD1. CDR1 is LNHDA and CDR2 is SQIVND in the germline V gene (reference sequence). The junction had 20 bases not matched to a gene; V was cut back by 7 bases and J by 5 bases. The CDR3 covers 18 residues. This CDR3 is CASTPKWGQGGRLETQYF. Here the CDR3 DNA reads TGTGCCAGTACCCCGAAGTGGGGACAGGGTGGTCGCTTGGAGACCCAGTACTTC.

The J gene is TRBJ2-5, the V gene TRBV30, with D hard to call. Germline V gene data show CDR1 as GTSNPN and CDR2 as SVGIG (reference sequence). The CDR3 covers 12 residues. V lost 7 bases and J 5 bases, leaving 14 bases between the germline ends. CDR3 sequence: CASKIIGETQYF. DNA for the CDR3: TGTGCCTCAAAGATCATCGGGGAGACCCAGTACTTC.

This sequence joins TRBV11-3 and TRBJ2-7, with TRBD2 identical over 11 bases. V was clipped by 0 bases and J by 0 bases; unmatched bases: 10. Per the germline V gene, CDR1 is SGHNT and CDR2 is YENEEA. This CDR3 spans 19 amino acids. In DNA form, the CDR3 reads TGTGCCAGCAGCTTAGAAGGTCTAGAGGGACTAGCGGCCTCCTACGAGCAGTACTTC. Protein: CASSLEGLEGLAASYEQYF.

The gene calls are TRBV3-1 (or the pseudogene TRBV3-2) and TRBJ1-1, with a tentative D call TRBD1 (5 bases). V lost 0 bases and J lost 7, with 12 bases in between. The CDR3 extends over 14 amino acids. Germline V CDR1 and CDR2: LGHDT, YNNKEL (reference sequence). The CDR3 spells CASSQDYRIFEAFF. CDR3 nucleotide sequence: TGTGCCAGCAGCCAAGATTACAGGATCTTTGAAGCTTTCTTT.

The rearrangement joins TRBV18 to TRBJ1-3, with D tentatively TRBD1 (6 bases). CDR1 and CDR2 from the germline V gene are KGHSH and LQKENI. The V end lost 3 bases, the J end lost 8 bases, and 14 bases lay between the germline ends. The CDR3 loop spans 14 amino acids. This chain's CDR3 is CASSPAPDSYTIYF. The CDR3 DNA sequence: TGTGCCAGCTCACCTGCGCCGGACAGTTACACCATATATTTT.

This clone appeared a few times. The J gene is TRBJ1-1, the V gene TRBV6-5; a weak D match, TRBD1 (5 bases). Trimming pared 6 bases from V and 0 bases from J, leaving 8 bases between. Germline V gives CDR1 MNHEY, CDR2 SVGAGI. This CDR3 comprises 13 residues. The DNA for the CDR3 is TGTGCCAGCAGGGGGCAAATGAACACTGAAGCTTTCTTT. Translation gives CASRGQMNTEAFF.

The gene calls are TRBV19 and TRBJ2-3; 7 nucleotides line up with TRBD2. With 3 bases clipped from V and 5 bases from J, the junction kept 5 bases outside the gene matches. The V gene's germline CDR1 is LNHDA and CDR2 SQIVND (reference sequence). This CDR3 comprises 14 residues. For the CDR3, the DNA is TGTGCCAGTAGTATTAGCGCGGGGGAAGATACGCAGTATTTT. Residues: CASSISAGEDTQYF.

This clone was seen only once. The gene calls are TRBV15 and TRBJ2-3; 7 nucleotides agree with TRBD1. CDR1 and CDR2 from the germline V gene are LNHNV and YYDKDF (reference sequence). This CDR3 is 15 amino acids long. With V trimmed by 0 bases and J by 4 bases, 4 bases remained unmatched. Written as DNA, the CDR3 is TGTGCCACCAGCAGAGACAGGGGGAAGGCAGATACGCAGTATTTT. Residues: CATSRDRGKADTQYF.

The chain carries TRBV13 and TRBJ2-3; D possibly corresponds to TRBD1 (6 bases). Germline V lookup: CDR1 PRHDT, CDR2 FYEKMQ (reference sequence). Trimming stripped 8 bases from V and 0 bases from J, with 12 bases between. This CDR3 comprises 14 residues. The CDR3 bases are TGTGCCAGCGGGTGGGGGCCTAGCACAGATACGCAGTATTTT. It is translated as CASGWGPSTDTQYF.

The rearrangement joins TRBV30 to TRBJ1-3, with TRBD1 matching 11 bases. The length of the CDR3 is 14 residues. V lost 3 bases to trimming and J lost 7 bases; unmatched junction nucleotides: 5. CDR1 is GTSNPN, CDR2 SVGIG, per germline (reference sequence). The CDR3 nucleotides read TGTGCCTGGAGCAGGGGACAGGGGGTCAACACCATATATTTT. As protein: CAWSRGQGVNTIYF.

As for this clone: Mismatch with germline at one junction end may stem from a read error. The V call is TRBV19, the J call TRBJ1-6; TRBD1 is a possible D gene (6 bases). Germline CDR1 LNHDA, CDR2 SQIVND (reference sequence). The CDR3 is made up of 13 amino acids. In DNA form, the CDR3 reads TGTGCAAGTAGTCAGGGGCCGAATTCACCCCTCCACTTT. Residues: CASSQGPNSPLHF. The full variable domain, rest sourced from reference TRBV19 and TRBJ1-6, is DGGITQSPKYLFRKEGQNVTLSCEQNLNHDAMYWYRQDPGQGLRLIYYSQIVNDFQKGDIAEGYSVSREKKESFPLTVTSAQKNPTAFYLCASSQGPNSPLHFGNGTRLTVT.

V gene TRBV2 combines with J gene TRBJ2-5, with 8 bases that match TRBD2. Germline assignment: CDR1 SNHLY and CDR2 FYNNEI. The CDR3 runs 15 residues. J lost 4 bases, V lost 2 bases, and 6 bases had no gene match. This CDR3 reads CASSETYGGGETQYF. The CDR3 DNA follows: TGTGCCAGCAGTGAAACCTACGGGGGGGGAGAGACCCAGTACTTC.

The chain employs TRBV2 and TRBJ2-1; 11 bases map to TRBD1. The CDR3 is made up of 15 amino acids. Germline V gene lookup returns CDR1 SNHLY and CDR2 FYNNEI. Unmatched junction bases numbered 3, after V lost 4 bases and J lost 4 bases. The CDR3 DNA reads as TGTGCCAGCAGTGGGACAGGGGGCGCGTACAATGAGCAGTTCTTC. Translating gives CASSGTGGAYNEQFF. The full variable domain, its missing parts supplied by reference TRBV2 and TRBJ2-1, is EPEVTQTPSHQVTQMGQEVILRCVPISNHLYFYWYRQILGQKVEFLVSFYNNEISEKSEIFDDQFSVERPDGSNFTLKIRSTKLEDSAMYFCASSGTGGAYNEQFFGPGTRLTVL.

This clone was counted a single time. The chain uses TRBV7-9 and TRBJ1-2, with 7 nucleotides matching TRBD1. The CDR3 sequence is 14 residues long. Per the germline V gene, CDR1 is SEHNR and CDR2 is FQNEAQ (reference sequence). With V trimmed by 4 bases and J by 4 bases, 6 bases remained unmatched. The CDR3 loop reads CASSSYRDSYGYTF. Here the CDR3 DNA reads TGTGCCAGCAGCTCTTACCGGGACAGCTATGGCTACACCTTC.

CDR3 in amino acids: CASSPGVNYGYTF. CDR3 DNA sequence: TGCGCCAGCAGCCCCGGGGTTAACTATGGCTACACCTTC. This chain uses TRBV4-3 with TRBJ1-2; D not resolved. This CDR3 is built from 13 residues. Per germline, CDR1 LGHNA and CDR2 YSLEER. With 4 bases removed from V and 1 base from J, the gap between germline ends came to 7 bases.

The chain uses TRBV6-6 and TRBJ2-3; D gene uncertain. Deletions cut 2 bases from V and 3 bases from J, with 6 bases between. Germline CDR1 reads MNHNY; CDR2 reads SVGAGI (reference sequence). The CDR3 sequence is 13 residues long. Written as DNA, the CDR3 is TGTGCCAGCAGTTACCACGGGACAGATACGCAGTATTTT. It specifies CASSYHGTDTQYF.

V and J are TRBV19 and TRBJ1-1, with 7 positions matching TRBD1. Trimming removed 3 bases from V and 6 bases from J; junction bases left unmatched: 10. Germline-derived CDR1 and CDR2 are LNHDA and SQIVND (reference sequence). The CDR3 has 15 amino acids. The CDR3: CASSIWVGQPAEAFF. CDR3 nucleotides: TGTGCCAGTAGTATCTGGGTGGGACAGCCGGCTGAAGCTTTCTTT.

The chain joins TRBV6-5 to TRBJ2-3; TRBD1 might be the D (6 bases). Per the germline V gene, CDR1 is MNHEY and CDR2 is SVGAGI. The CDR3 is 14 residues long. The V end was cut by 2 bases, the J end by 2 bases, with 8 bases between. The CDR3 sequence is CASSYTGLTDTQYF. The CDR3 nucleotides read TGTGCCAGCAGTTACACAGGGCTCACAGATACGCAGTATTTT.